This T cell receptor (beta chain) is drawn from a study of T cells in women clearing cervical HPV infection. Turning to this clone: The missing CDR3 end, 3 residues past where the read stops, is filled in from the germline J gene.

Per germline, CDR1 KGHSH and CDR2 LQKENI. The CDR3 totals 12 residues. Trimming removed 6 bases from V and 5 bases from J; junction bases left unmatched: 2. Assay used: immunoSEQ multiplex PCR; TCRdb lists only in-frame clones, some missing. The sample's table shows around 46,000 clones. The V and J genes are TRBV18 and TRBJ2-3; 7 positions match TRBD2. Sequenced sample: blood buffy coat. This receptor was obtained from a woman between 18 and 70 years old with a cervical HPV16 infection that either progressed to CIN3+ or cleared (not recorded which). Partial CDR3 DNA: TGTGCCAGCTCCCGGGGGGTAGATACG. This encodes CASSRGVDT. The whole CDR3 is CASSRGVDTQYF.